The source of this TCR beta chain is a study of somatic mutations in cytotoxic T cells in rheumatoid arthritis. Generated by immunoSEQ multiplex PCR, the TCRdb table keeps only in-frame clones and is missing some. The sample yields 18,000 or so clones, 70% to 75% seen once. By positive magnetic bead selection, CD4+ and CD8+ cells were isolated, and their purity was checked by flow cytometry. CDR1 is SEHNR and CDR2 is FQNEAQ in the germline V gene (reference sequence). Trimming at V came to 4 bases and at J to 7 bases, leaving 13 bases not matched to a gene. This CDR3 is 16 amino acids long. The V call is TRBV7-9, the J call TRBJ2-1, with 7 nucleotides matching TRBD2. This TCR came from a woman between 55 and 75 years old in good health. Sequencing used CD8+ T cells sorted from blood. CDR3 DNA sequence: TGTGCCAGCAGCTACTTGGGGGGGGGTGTGGGGAATGAGCAGTTCTTC. Residues: CASSYLGGGVGNEQFF.